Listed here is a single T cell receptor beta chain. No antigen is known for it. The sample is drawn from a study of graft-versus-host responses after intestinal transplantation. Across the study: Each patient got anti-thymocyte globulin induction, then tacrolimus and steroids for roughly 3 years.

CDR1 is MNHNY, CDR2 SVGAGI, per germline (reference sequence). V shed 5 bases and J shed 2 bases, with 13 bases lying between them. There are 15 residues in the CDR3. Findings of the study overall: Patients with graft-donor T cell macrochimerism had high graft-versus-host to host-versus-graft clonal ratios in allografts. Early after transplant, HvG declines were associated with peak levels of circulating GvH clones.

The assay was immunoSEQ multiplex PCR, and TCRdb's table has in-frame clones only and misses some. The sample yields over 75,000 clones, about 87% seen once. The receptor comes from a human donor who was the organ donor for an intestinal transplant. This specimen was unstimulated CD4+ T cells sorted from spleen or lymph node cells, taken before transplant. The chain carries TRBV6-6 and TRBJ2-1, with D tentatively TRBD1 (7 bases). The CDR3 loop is CASSRSGGPYNEQFF. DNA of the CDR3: TGTGCCAGCAGTAGATCAGGGGGGCCCTACAATGAGCAGTTCTTC.